These 20 T cell receptor beta chains were all obtained from the same sample, sequenced in a study of T cells in localized non-small cell lung cancer. Using immunoSEQ multiplex PCR, the repertoire was profiled, and TCRdb retains in-frame clones only, with some absent. The sample consists of 850 to 1,400 clones, 15% to 20% of them appearing once. This specimen was lung tumor tissue, taken before any cancer treatment. All receptors come from a woman aged 40 to 75 with stage II lung adenocarcinoma.

The chain couples TRBV18 to TRBJ1-2; 10 nucleotides agree with TRBD1. V was clipped by 2 bases and J by 5 bases; unmatched bases: 8. The CDR3 has 16 residues. Per the germline V gene, CDR1 is KGHSH and CDR2 is LQKENI. CDR3 sequence reads: CASSPERQGAHYGYTF. The CDR3 coding sequence is TGTGCCAGCTCACCAGAGAGACAGGGGGCGCATTATGGCTACACCTTC. Based on the CDR3 plus reference TRBV18 and TRBJ1-2, the full variable domain is NAGVMQNPRHLVRRRGQEARLRCSPMKGHSHVYWYRQLPEEGLKFMVYLQKENIIDESGMPKERFSAEFPKEGPSILRIQQVVRGDSAAYFCASSPERQGAHYGYTFGSGTRLTVV.

This chain connects TRBV14 to TRBJ1-1; perhaps TRBD1 as D (6 bases). Germline assignment: CDR1 SGHDN and CDR2 FVKESK. The CDR3 length is 19 residues. Trimming cost V 4 bases and J 3 bases, with 27 bases left between them. The CDR3 loop reads CASSPLRWPGEVPDTEAFF. In DNA, the CDR3 is TGTGCCAGCAGCCCCCTAAGGTGGCCAGGGGAGGTCCCAGACACTGAAGCTTTCTTT.

The chain is built from TRBV28 and TRBJ1-4; no firm D call. Germline CDR1 and CDR2: MDHEN and SYDVKM. V lost 7 bases and J 4 bases, leaving 13 bases between the germline ends. The CDR3 loop spans 14 amino acids. The CDR3 DNA sequence: TGTGCCAGCAAGCGCGGTGGGATTAATGAAAAACTGTTTTTT. This gives the protein CASKRGGINEKLFF.

By share, this clone counts as large. This chain joins TRBV6-8 and TRBJ1-1; D unclear. The ends were cut back, 10 bases at V and 1 base at J, with 13 bases in the middle. Germline assignment: CDR1 MNHGY and CDR2 SAAAGT. The CDR3 has 13 residues. CDR3 nucleotide sequence: TGTGCCATCAAGTGGAGATCGAACACTGAAGCTTTCTTT. This codes for CAIKWRSNTEAFF.

This clone is medium-sized in the sample. The chain combines TRBV11-3 with TRBJ2-3, with 9 nucleotides matching TRBD2. The germline V gene encodes CDR1 SGHNT and CDR2 YENEEA. The CDR3 extends over 19 amino acids. J gave up 0 bases and V 4 bases, and 14 bases lay outside the gene matches. CDR3 residues: CASSSRGGREGLSTDTQYF. CDR3 bases: TGTGCCAGCAGCTCCCGAGGTGGGCGGGAGGGCCTTAGCACAGATACGCAGTATTTT.

This clone is large within its sample. This sequence joins TRBV6-8 and TRBJ2-1; TRBD2 aligns across 8 bases. V shed 4 bases and J 1 base; nucleotides not matched to a gene: 3. Germline CDR1 reads MNHGY; CDR2 reads SAAAGT. The CDR3 has 15 amino acids. The CDR3 protein is CASSWSGSSYNEQFF. CDR3 bases: TGTGCCAGCAGTTGGAGCGGGAGTTCCTACAATGAGCAGTTCTTC.

The chain joins TRBV10-2 to TRBJ2-1; 7 bases fit TRBD1. Looked up from germline, CDR1 is WSHSY and CDR2 is SAAADI. The CDR3 is 15 residues long. The ends lost 4 bases at V and 2 bases at J; junction bases unmatched: 5. The CDR3 reads CASSVTGDPYNEQFF. The CDR3 nucleotides are TGCGCCAGCAGTGTTACAGGGGATCCCTACAATGAGCAGTTCTTC.

By sample fraction, this clone is large (0.1 to 1%). The V and J genes are TRBV6-8 and TRBJ2-5; maybe TRBD1 (6 bases). CDR3 size: 16 residues. Germline-derived CDR1 and CDR2 are MNHGY and SAAAGT. Trimming took 0 bases from V and 4 from J, leaving 15 bases between them. For the CDR3, the DNA is TGTGCCAGCAGTTACTCCTTTACAGGGTACGGAGAGACCCAGTACTTC. It yields the protein CASSYSFTGYGETQYF.

By share, this clone ranks as medium-sized. Here the CDR3 reads CAITSTGGSGNTIYF. The CDR3, as DNA: TGTGCCATCACTAGCACAGGGGGCTCTGGAAACACCATATATTTT. V usage is TRBV6-8 and J usage is TRBJ1-3; 8 nucleotides align to TRBD1. Germline CDR1 reads MNHGY; CDR2 reads SAAAGT. The CDR3 loop spans 15 amino acids. V lost 10 bases to trimming and J lost 0 bases; unmatched junction nucleotides: 8.

The rearrangement uses TRBV18 and TRBJ2-7; no firm D call. The germline gives CDR1 KGHSH, CDR2 LQKENI. The CDR3 consists of 14 residues. Trimming cost V 2 bases and J 3 bases, with 11 bases left between them. The CDR3 reads CASSPMRQVYEQYF. CDR3 bases: TGTGCCAGCTCACCAATGCGCCAGGTCTACGAGCAGTACTTC.

The V and J genes are TRBV6-1 and TRBJ1-1, with TRBD1 matching over 7 bases. V gave up 1 base and J gave up 1 base; unmatched junction bases: 0. Germline V CDR1 and CDR2: MNHNS, SASEGT. The CDR3 spans 14 residues. CDR3 in DNA: TGTGCCAGCAGTGAAGGGACAGGGAACACTGAAGCTTTCTTT. Its protein is CASSEGTGNTEAFF.

This chain connects TRBV5-1 to TRBJ2-1; 7 bases match TRBD2. Germline assignment: CDR1 SGHRS and CDR2 YFSETQ. The CDR3 runs 16 residues. Unmatched junction bases numbered 10, after V lost 3 bases and J lost 4 bases. CDR3 sequence: CASSSTTGRPYNEQFF. CDR3 coding DNA: TGCGCCAGCAGCTCCACTACCGGGAGGCCTTACAATGAGCAGTTCTTC.

This clone is medium-sized by share. The rearrangement links TRBV11-3 to TRBJ2-7; D is ambiguous. The ends were cut back, 3 bases at V and 2 bases at J, with 14 bases in the middle. Germline V lookup: CDR1 SGHNT, CDR2 YENEEA. The CDR3 covers 15 residues. This CDR3 reads CASSFSSGKTYEQYF. The CDR3 region has the DNA TGTGCCAGCAGCTTTTCCTCCGGTAAGACCTACGAGCAGTACTTC.

Sample share makes this clone medium-sized. The chain couples TRBV6-8 to TRBJ2-2; either TRBD1 or TRBD2 may supply D (5 bases each). From germline, CDR1 is MNHGY and CDR2 SAAAGT. The CDR3 totals 14 residues. CDR3 sequence: CATARDQDTGELFF. In nucleotides, the CDR3 is TGTGCTACGGCACGGGACCAAGACACCGGGGAGCTGTTTTTT.

A few counts support this clone. The rearrangement uses TRBV28 and TRBJ1-5, with D perhaps TRBD1 (5 bases). CDR3 length: 16 amino acids. V was cut by 6 bases and J by 10 bases, with 25 bases left in between. In germline, CDR1 is MDHEN, CDR2 SYDVKM. The CDR3 loop reads CASSLIKTVGVGPQHF. The DNA for the CDR3 is TGTGCCAGCAGCTTGATAAAGACGGTGGGGGTGGGCCCCCAGCATTTT.

This clone was observed a handful of times. The V call is TRBV4-1, the J call TRBJ2-4; the match to TRBD2 covers 9 bases. V lost 4 bases and J lost 6; bases outside the gene matches: 7. CDR3 length equals 15 residues. Germline V gene data show CDR1 as MGHRA and CDR2 as YSYEKL. CDR3 DNA: TGCGCCAGCAGCCCAACATTAGCGGGAGTAAACATTCAGTACTTC. Translated, it gives CASSPTLAGVNIQYF.

This clone was seen more than once but under ten times. This chain connects TRBV6-8 to TRBJ2-7; D gene ambiguous. From germline, CDR1 is MNHGY and CDR2 SAAAGT. This CDR3 comprises 15 residues. The V end was cut by 0 bases, the J end by 5 bases, with 14 bases between. The CDR3 DNA sequence: TGTGCCAGCAGTTACTCTTTCGTCAAACCGAACGAGCAGTACTTC. As protein: CASSYSFVKPNEQYF.

This clone was counted only a few times. This chain uses TRBV6-8 with TRBJ1-2; TRBD1 might be the D (5 bases). Germline CDR1 and CDR2: MNHGY and SAAAGT. Trimming removed 8 bases from V and 2 bases from J, with 18 bases in between. The CDR3 loop spans 15 amino acids. The CDR3 region has the DNA TGTGCCAGCTCAGAAGGGACCTCTGGGAACTATGGCTACACCTTC. It encodes CASSEGTSGNYGYTF.

This clone appeared once. V gene TRBV19 combines with J gene TRBJ1-2; TRBD1 matches 10 bases. In germline, CDR1 is LNHDA, CDR2 SQIVND (reference sequence). Trimming took 2 bases from V and 4 from J; bases not matched to a gene: 16. This CDR3 spans 19 amino acids. The CDR3 nucleotides read TGTGCCAGTAGTATAAGAGGGTCGACAGGGGGCTTCGATTCCTATGGCTACACCTTC. It encodes CASSIRGSTGGFDSYGYTF.

This clone was counted only a few times. The rearrangement links TRBV30 to TRBJ1-2, with a tentative D call TRBD1 (5 bases). This CDR3 contains 12 residues. Germline V gives CDR1 GTSNPN, CDR2 SVGIG (reference sequence). V was cut by 4 bases and J by 2 bases, with 8 bases left in between. The DNA for the CDR3 is TGTGCCTGGAACTACAGGAACTATGGCTACACCTTC. Translation: CAWNYRNYGYTF.